This T cell receptor beta chain emerged from a study of Graves' ophthalmopathy and Graves' hyperthyroidism. Regarding the study as a whole: In blood appeared most of the expanded thyroid clonotypes whose frequency exceeded 0.001. The model predicted progression of ophthalmopathy with a sensitivity of about 68%, and its specificity was 72% to 80%.

Participants with hyperthyroidism, aged 18 to 65, were newly diagnosed with under 2 months' duration. Patients were excluded if they had other autoimmune diseases or uncontrolled infections, and likewise if pregnancy or lactation applied. Scientists amplified the TCR beta CDR3 regions from RNA transcripts. A first-round RT-PCR used HTBI primers, followed by a second-round multiplex PCR. TCRdb redid the calling of the multiplex PCR reads with MiXCR, one entry per CDR3 protein. The table has about 590,000 distinct CDR3 sequences, approximately 35% seen once; the top ten hold 3.5% to 5%. As to this clonotype: Antigen unknown.

The TCR comes from an adult man with Graves' hyperthyroidism. The sequenced material came from peripheral blood or thyroid tissue (not recorded which).

The CDR3 region has the DNA TGCAGCGGGGACAGGGGGGGGGAGACCCAGTACTTC. This sequence encodes CSGDRGGETQYF. The chain joins TRBV29-1 to TRBJ2-5; TRBD1 agrees at 11 bases. Looked up from germline, CDR1 is SQVTM and CDR2 is ANQGSEA. V gave up 7 bases and J gave up 5 bases; unmatched junction bases: 3. The length of the CDR3 is 12 residues.